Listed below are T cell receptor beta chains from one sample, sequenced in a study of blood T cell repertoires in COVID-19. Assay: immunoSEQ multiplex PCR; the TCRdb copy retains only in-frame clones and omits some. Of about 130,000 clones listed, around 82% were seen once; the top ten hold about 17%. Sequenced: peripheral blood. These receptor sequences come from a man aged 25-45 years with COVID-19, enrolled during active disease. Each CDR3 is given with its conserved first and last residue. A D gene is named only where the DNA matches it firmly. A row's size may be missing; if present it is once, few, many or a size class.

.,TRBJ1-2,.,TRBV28,CASGRYGYTF,TGTGCCAGCGGGCGCTATGGCTACACCTTC
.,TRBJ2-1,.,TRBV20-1,CSARGGQRGGGNEQFF,TGCAGTGCTCGTGGAGGACAGCGTGGAGGAGGCAATGAGCAGTTCTTC
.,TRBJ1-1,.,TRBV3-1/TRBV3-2,CASSQAGATEAFF,TGTGCCAGCAGCCAGGCAGGGGCCACTGAAGCTTTCTTT
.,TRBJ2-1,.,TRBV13,CASSLEHRIANGNEQFF,TGTGCCAGCAGCTTAGAGCACCGGATAGCGAATGGGAATGAGCAGTTCTTC
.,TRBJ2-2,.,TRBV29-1,CSVAANTGELFF,TGCAGCGTTGCCGCGAACACCGGGGAGCTGTTTTTT
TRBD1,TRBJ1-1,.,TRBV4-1,CASSQEGGSGTEAFF,TGCGCCAGCAGCCAAGAAGGGGGCTCCGGGACTGAAGCTTTCTTT
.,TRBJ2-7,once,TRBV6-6,CASRPLEDFGEQYF,TGTGCCAGCAGACCCCTCGAGGATTTCGGCGAGCAGTACTTC
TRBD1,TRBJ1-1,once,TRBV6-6,CASSLRQGAVTEAFF,TGTGCCAGCAGTTTGAGACAGGGGGCAGTCACTGAAGCTTTCTTT
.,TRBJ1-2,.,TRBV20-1,CSASVRTFNGYTF,TGCAGTGCTAGTGTCAGGACTTTTAATGGCTACACCTTC
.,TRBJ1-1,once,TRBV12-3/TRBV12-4,CATTRLTNTEAFF,TGTGCCACCACCAGGCTAACGAACACTGAAGCTTTCTTT
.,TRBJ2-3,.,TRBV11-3,CASSLDSGAGSTDTQYF,TGTGCCAGCAGCTTAGATTCTGGGGCCGGTAGCACAGATACGCAGTATTTT
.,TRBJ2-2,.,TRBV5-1,CASSLGSFSNTGELFF,TGCGCCAGCAGCCTCGGGTCGTTTTCGAACACCGGGGAGCTGTTTTTT
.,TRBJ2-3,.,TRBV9,CASSIPTDTQYF,TGTGCCAGCAGCATCCCGACAGATACGCAGTATTTT
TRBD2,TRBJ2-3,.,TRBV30,CAWSDLELAGGRSTDTQYF,TGTGCCTGGAGTGACCTCGAGTTAGCGGGAGGGAGGTCCACAGATACGCAGTATTTT
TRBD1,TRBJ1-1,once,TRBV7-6,CASSLGDRDLMMNTEAFF,TGTGCCAGCAGCTTAGGCGACAGGGATTTAATGATGAACACTGAAGCTTTCTTT
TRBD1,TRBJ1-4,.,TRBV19,CASRPDRGGEKLFF,TGTGCCAGTAGACCGGACAGGGGTGGTGAAAAACTGTTTTTT
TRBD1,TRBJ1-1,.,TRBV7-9,CASSRTGITEAFF,TGTGCCAGCAGCCGGACAGGAATCACTGAAGCTTTCTTT
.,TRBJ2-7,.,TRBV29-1,CSVEPSEGSSYEQYF,TGCAGCGTTGAGCCTAGCGAGGGGTCAAGCTACGAGCAGTACTTC
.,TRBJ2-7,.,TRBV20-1,CSASLAGAITYEQYF,TGCAGTGCTAGTTTGGCGGGGGCCATAACCTACGAGCAGTACTTC
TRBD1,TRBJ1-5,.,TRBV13,CASSLAGTGANSNQPQHF,TGTGCCAGCAGCTTAGCCGGGACAGGGGCTAATAGCAATCAGCCCCAGCATTTT
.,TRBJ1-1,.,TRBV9,CASSPQYTEAFF,TGTGCCAGCAGCCCTCAGTACACTGAAGCTTTCTTT
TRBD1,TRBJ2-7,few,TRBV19,CASRSPGTGGHEQYF,TGTGCCAGTAGATCACCCGGGACAGGGGGCCACGAGCAGTACTTC
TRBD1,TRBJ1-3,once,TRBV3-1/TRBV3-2,CASSRGQGSGNTIYF,TGTGCCAGCAGCCGCGGACAGGGTTCTGGAAACACCATATATTTT
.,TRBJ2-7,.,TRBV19,CASSRGGFHEQYF,TGTGCCAGTAGTCGTGGGGGGTTTCACGAGCAGTACTTC
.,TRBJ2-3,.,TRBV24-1,CATSDLGDTQTDTQYF,TGTGCCACCAGTGATTTAGGGGACACCCAGACAGATACGCAGTATTTT
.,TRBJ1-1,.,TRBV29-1,CSVVRDFRMVTEAFF,TGCAGCGTGGTTAGGGACTTCCGAATGGTCACTGAAGCTTTCTTT
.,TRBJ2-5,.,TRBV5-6,CASSLIGGGRETQYF,TGTGCCAGCAGCTTGATTGGAGGGGGCAGAGAGACCCAGTACTTC
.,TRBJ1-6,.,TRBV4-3,CASSQGDRYNSPLHF,TGCGCCAGCAGCCAAGGCGACAGATATAATTCACCCCTCCACTTT
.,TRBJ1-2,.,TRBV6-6,CASSYRQEDYGYTF,TGTGCCAGCAGTTACCGGCAGGAGGACTATGGCTACACCTTC
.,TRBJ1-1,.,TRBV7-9,CASSFQGFKTEAFF,TGTGCCAGCAGCTTTCAGGGATTTAAGACTGAAGCTTTCTTT
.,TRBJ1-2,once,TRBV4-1,CASTPGRMNYGYTF,TGCGCCAGCACCCCAGGGAGGATGAACTATGGCTACACCTTC
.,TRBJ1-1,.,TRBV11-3,CASSLEGGQSTEAFF,TGTGCCAGCAGCTTGGAAGGGGGTCAGAGCACTGAAGCTTTCTTT
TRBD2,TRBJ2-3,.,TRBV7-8,CASSLEPRRRGLARVSTDTQYF,TGTGCCAGCAGCTTAGAGCCTCGCCGGCGTGGACTAGCGAGAGTGAGCACAGATACGCAGTATTTT
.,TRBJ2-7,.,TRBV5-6,CASSLGSGEQYF,TGTGCCAGCAGCTTAGGGAGTGGCGAGCAGTACTTC
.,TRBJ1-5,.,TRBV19,CASSGTDQRNQPQHF,TGTGCCAGTAGTGGCACAGACCAACGCAATCAGCCCCAGCATTTT
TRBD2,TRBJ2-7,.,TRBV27,CASSGLAGVGTYEQYF,TGTGCCAGCAGCGGACTAGCGGGAGTCGGGACCTACGAGCAGTACTTC
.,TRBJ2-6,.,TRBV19,CASSTGHSGANVLTF,TGTGCCAGTAGTACGGGACACTCTGGGGCCAACGTCCTGACTTTC
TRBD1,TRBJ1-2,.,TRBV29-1,CSVEGGSFTGANYGYTF,TGCAGCGTTGAAGGTGGTAGTTTCACAGGGGCTAACTATGGCTACACCTTC
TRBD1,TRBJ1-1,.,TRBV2,CASSIDRGGTEAFF,TGTGCCAGCAGCATTGACAGGGGGGGCACTGAAGCTTTCTTT
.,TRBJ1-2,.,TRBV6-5,CASSSIGVGTF,TGTGCCAGCAGTAGCATCGGGGTGGGGACCTTC
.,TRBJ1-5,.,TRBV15,CATSRGEEGQPQHF,TGTGCCACCAGCAGAGGAGAGGAGGGTCAGCCCCAGCATTTT
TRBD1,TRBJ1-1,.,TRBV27,CASSNLLQGNSEAFF,TGTGCCAGCAGCAACCTATTACAGGGGAACTCTGAAGCTTTCTTT
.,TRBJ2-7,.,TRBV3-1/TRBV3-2,CASSQGSGTYEQYF,TGTGCCAGCAGCCAAGGGTCCGGGACCTACGAGCAGTACTTC
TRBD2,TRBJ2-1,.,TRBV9,CASSSEGLAGYNEQFF,TGTGCCAGCAGCTCAGAGGGACTAGCGGGGTACAATGAGCAGTTCTTC
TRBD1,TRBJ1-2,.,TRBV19,CASSIDLPTGIYGYTF,TGTGCCAGTAGTATAGATCTCCCGACAGGGATCTATGGCTACACCTTC
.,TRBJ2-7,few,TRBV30,CAWSGYLGSEQYF,TGTGCCTGGAGTGGCTACCTTGGGAGCGAGCAGTACTTC
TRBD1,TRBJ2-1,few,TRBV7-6,CASSPRGTGGKEQFF,TGTGCCAGCAGCCCACGGGGGACAGGGGGGAAGGAGCAGTTCTTC
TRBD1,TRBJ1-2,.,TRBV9,CASSVEQGTYYGYTF,TGTGCCAGCAGCGTGGAACAGGGGACCTACTATGGCTACACCTTC
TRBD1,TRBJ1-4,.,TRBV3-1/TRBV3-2,CASSQEDRNEKLFF,TGTGCCAGCAGCCAAGAGGACAGGAATGAAAAACTGTTTTTT
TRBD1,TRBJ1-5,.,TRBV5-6,CASSLGDRNQPQHF,TGTGCCAGCAGCCTAGGGGACAGAAATCAGCCCCAGCATTTT
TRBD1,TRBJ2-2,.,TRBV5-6,CASSSGGQGVTGELFF,TGTGCCAGCAGCTCGGGAGGACAGGGGGTTACGGGGGAGCTGTTTTTT
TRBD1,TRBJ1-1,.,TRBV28,CASSRWTGNTEAFF,TGTGCCAGCAGTCGGTGGACAGGGAACACTGAAGCTTTCTTT
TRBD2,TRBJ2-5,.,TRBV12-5,CASGPLAGGRETQYF,TGTGCTAGTGGTCCATTAGCGGGAGGAAGAGAGACCCAGTACTTC
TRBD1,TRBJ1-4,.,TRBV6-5,CASSPTGATNEKLFF,TGTGCCAGCAGTCCCACAGGGGCGACTAATGAAAAACTGTTTTTT
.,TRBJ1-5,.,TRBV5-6,CASSLRLDSSNQPQHF,TGTGCCAGCAGCCTCCGGTTGGACAGTAGCAATCAGCCCCAGCATTTT
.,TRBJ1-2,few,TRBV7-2,CASSLGSQGLNYGYTF,TGTGCCAGCAGCTTGGGTTCCCAGGGACTTAACTATGGCTACACCTTC
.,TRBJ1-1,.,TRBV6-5,CASSYEGATEAFF,TGTGCCAGCAGTTACGAAGGGGCCACTGAAGCTTTCTTT
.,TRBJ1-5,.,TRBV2,CASSGQVGQPQHF,TGTGCCAGCAGTGGACAGGTTGGTCAGCCCCAGCATTTT
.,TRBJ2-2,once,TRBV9,CASSAGTIGELFF,TGTGCCAGCAGCGCCGGGACAATCGGGGAGCTGTTTTTT